The source of this T cell receptor beta chain is a study of T cell changes during pregnancy in multiple sclerosis. Assay used: immunoSEQ multiplex PCR; TCRdb lists only in-frame clones, some missing. The sample lists some 24,000 clones; roughly nine tenths were seen once. The CDR3 is 12 amino acids. Trimming removed 3 bases from V and 9 bases from J, with 9 bases in between. Per germline, CDR1 MGHDK and CDR2 SYGVNS. Here the sequenced sample was CD8+ T cells from peripheral blood mononuclear cells, taken in the third trimester of pregnancy. The sequence was collected from a female donor in good health, enrolled as a control in a pregnancy study. J is TRBJ1-5 and V is TRBV25-1, with no clear D. The CDR3 nucleotides are TGTGCCAGCAGTGAGGTCGCAGGGCCCCAGCATTTT. Its translation is CASSEVAGPQHF. The entire variable domain, with the rest obtained from reference TRBV25-1 and TRBJ1-5, is as follows: EADIYQTPRYLVIGTGKKITLECSQTMGHDKMYWYQQDPGMELHLIHYSYGVNSTEKGDLSSESTVSRIRTEHFPLTLESARPSHTSQYLCASSEVAGPQHFGDGTRLSIL.